This T cell receptor beta chain emerged from a study of blood T cell repertoires in COVID-19 (dated by TCRdb to 2019 to 2021). Regarding the complete study: Samples covering the acute and convalescent phases of COVID-19 were provided by collaborators in the United States, Italy and Spain. The material from the prospective study consisted of cDNA or gDNA derived from T cells, B-cell-depleted T cells, or PBMCs. Where HLA class I and class II types were available, the types were taken from metadata supplied by the sample provider, not from assay-based typing. The repertoires were released in a freely available public database intended as a resource for research on the immune response to SARS-CoV-2. Samples came from the ongoing ImmuneRACE study (first 160 participants) plus 1,254 subjects from 6 global collaborators. Subjects who had been exposed to COVID-19, were actively infected with it, or had recovered from it provided the deeply sampled blood TCRbeta repertoires that made up the dataset. A de-identified subject ID, COVID-19 status, age in years and sex were almost always included in the sample metadata.

The immunoSEQ Assay, a bias-controlled multiplex PCR, was used to amplify TCRbeta CDR3 regions from genomic DNA. The authors' analysis ran thus. The number of nucleated cells in each sample was estimated by amplification of reference gene primers within the assay. To quantify the absolute abundance of each unique TCRbeta CDR3 rearrangement, sequence reads were collapsed and filtered. For each sample, productive Simpson clonality was calculated as the square root of Simpson's diversity index over productive rearrangements. TCRdb took over this immuneACCESS table, retaining in-frame rearrangements with V and J assigned. Such tables are incomplete; in checked studies, under half of the missing clones stem from an unresolved V gene, and the remainder is unexplained. Clone size and the V and J calls come from that table; the DNA yielded D and trimming. The sample contains around 70,000 clones, 80% of them found a single time. Approximately 18% of the sample is in the top ten clones.

Another Seattle source contributed samples from volunteer blood donors who had recovered from COVID-19. Whole blood was collected in K2EDTA tubes by collaborating institutions according to the institutions' own protocols. For TCRbeta analysis, collaborator samples were shipped as frozen whole blood, as isolated PBMCs, or as DNA extracted from either sample type. Study-level results and caveats: The amount of clinical and demographic metadata varied by source and participant and was provided uncurated.

Notes on this clone: This receptor's antigen is unknown. Base quality data are lacking; no much larger clone is found one base away.

The germline V end is reduced by 4 bases and the J end by 7 bases; junction bases left unmatched: 7. From the cysteine up to the phenylalanine, the CDR3 has a length of 14 residues. CDR3 DNA only is kept here, 42 bases in frame from base 1. CDR1 MNHNY and CDR2 SVGAGI are derived from the germline V gene (reference sequence). The sequence came from a man aged 65-85 years who had recovered from COVID-19. Sequencing used peripheral blood. The sequence is built from TRBV6-6 and TRBJ2-3, with 8 bases aligning to TRBD2. The CDR3 region: CASSSRTSRNTQYF. The sequenced DNA is TGTGCCAGCAGTTCAAGGACTAGCAGAAATACGCAGTATTTT.